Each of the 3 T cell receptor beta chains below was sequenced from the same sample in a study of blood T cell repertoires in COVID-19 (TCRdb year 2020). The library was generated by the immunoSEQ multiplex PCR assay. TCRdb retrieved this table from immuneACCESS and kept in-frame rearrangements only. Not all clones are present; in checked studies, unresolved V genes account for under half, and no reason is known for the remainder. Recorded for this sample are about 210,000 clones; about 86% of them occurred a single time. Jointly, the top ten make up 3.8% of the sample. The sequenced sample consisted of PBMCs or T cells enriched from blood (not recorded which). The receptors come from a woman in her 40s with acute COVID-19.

CDR3 bases: TGCGCCAGCAGTGATCTCCCTCGAGGGATTGAAGCTTTCTTT. Translating it yields CASSDLPRGIEAFF. The gene calls are TRBV10-2 and TRBJ1-1; D is uncertain. The length of the CDR3 is 14 residues. The germline V and J ends were trimmed by 3 bases and 7 bases, with 15 bases remaining between them. CDR1 is WSHSY, CDR2 SAAADI, per germline.

CDR3 amino acids: CASRGASYNEQFF. Here the CDR3 DNA reads TGTGCCAGCAGAGGGGCCTCCTACAATGAGCAGTTCTTC. V and J are TRBV6-4 and TRBJ2-1, with a tentative D call TRBD1 (5 bases). This CDR3 region has 13 residues. Germline V CDR1 and CDR2: MRHNA, SNTAGT. Trimming took 6 bases from V and 0 from J, leaving 6 bases between them.

Written as DNA, the CDR3 is TGTGCCAGCTCGTCGACAGCTAACACTGAAGCTTTCTTT. Its translation: CASSSTANTEAFF. This chain uses TRBV18 with TRBJ1-1; TRBD1 is a possible D gene (5 bases). V gave up 6 bases and J gave up 2 bases, with 10 bases separating them. Looked up from germline, CDR1 is KGHSH and CDR2 is LQKENI. The CDR3 loop spans 13 amino acids.